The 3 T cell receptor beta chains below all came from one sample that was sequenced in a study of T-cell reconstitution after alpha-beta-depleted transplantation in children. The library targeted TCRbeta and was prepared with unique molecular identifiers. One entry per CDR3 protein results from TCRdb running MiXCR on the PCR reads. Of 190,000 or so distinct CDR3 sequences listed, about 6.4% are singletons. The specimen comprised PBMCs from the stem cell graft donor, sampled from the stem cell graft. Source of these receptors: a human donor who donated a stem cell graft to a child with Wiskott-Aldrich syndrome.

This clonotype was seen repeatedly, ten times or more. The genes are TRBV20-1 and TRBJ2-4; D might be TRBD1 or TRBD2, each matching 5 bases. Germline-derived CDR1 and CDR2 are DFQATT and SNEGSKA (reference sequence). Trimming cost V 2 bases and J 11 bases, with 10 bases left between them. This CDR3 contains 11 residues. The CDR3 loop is CSARTGTLQYF. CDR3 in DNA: TGCAGTGCTAGAACCGGGACGCTTCAGTACTTC.

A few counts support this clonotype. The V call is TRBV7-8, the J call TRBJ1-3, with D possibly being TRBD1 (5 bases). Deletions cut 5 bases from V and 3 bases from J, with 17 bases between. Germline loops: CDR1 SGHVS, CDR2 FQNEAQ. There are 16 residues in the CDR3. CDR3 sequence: CASSQQTRDGGNTIYF. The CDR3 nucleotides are TGTGCCAGCAGCCAACAAACCCGGGACGGTGGAAACACCATATATTTT.

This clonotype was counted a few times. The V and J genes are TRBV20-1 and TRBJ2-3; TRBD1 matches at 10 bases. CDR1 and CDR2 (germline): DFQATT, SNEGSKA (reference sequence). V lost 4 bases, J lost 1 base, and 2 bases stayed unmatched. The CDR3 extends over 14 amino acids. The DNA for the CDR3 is TGCAGTGCTATAGACAGGGGGCGCACAGATACGCAGTATTTT. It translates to CSAIDRGRTDTQYF.